This TCR beta chain is from a study of blood T cell repertoires in COVID-19. In the study overall: The United States, Italy and Spain provided the acute and convalescent COVID-19 samples. Sample material is recorded as cDNA or gDNA derived from T cells, B-cell-depleted T cells, or PBMCs.

The CDR3 has 14 amino acids. V was pared by 4 bases and J by 1 base, with 2 bases of the junction left unmatched. Germline V gene lookup returns CDR1 KGHSH and CDR2 LQKENI. Per the authors' pipeline: Counts of nucleated cells, estimated from reference gene primer amplification, were obtained. This table comes from immunoSEQ multiplex PCR, and its TCRdb copy is limited to in-frame clones, with some not included. V and J calls and clone size follow that table, whereas D and trimming were derived from the DNA. Of hundreds of thousands of clones detected, approximately 81% appear once; the ten largest clones hold 10%.

Source material: peripheral blood. The TCR sequence derives from an elderly woman with acute or convalescent COVID-19. This sequence joins TRBV18 and TRBJ1-1, with 8 bases aligning to TRBD1. CDR3: CASSLGTGNTEAFF. CDR3 in DNA: TGTGCCAGCTCACTTGGGACAGGGAACACTGAAGCTTTCTTT.